These T cell receptor beta chains were read from a single sample in a study of human T cells and chemical hapten exposure. TCRdb used MiXCR to reprocess the RACE reads, holding one entry per CDR3 protein. Among approximately 71,000 distinct CDR3 sequences, 11% were seen once, and the ten largest hold 1.4%. This material consisted of whole blood, taken in connection with sensitization to the hapten diphenylcyclopropenone (DPC). Source of these receptors: a woman between 50 and 59 years old with alopecia areata. Some clones in this sample may be carry-over from other donors' samples. Each CDR3 is given with its conserved first and last residue. The order of the fields is V gene, clone size, D gene, J gene, CDR3 DNA, CDR3 protein. A D gene is named only where the DNA matches it firmly. Clone sizes are given selectively: once, few, many, or a class where the clone is expanded.

TRBV28,few,.,TRBJ2-2,TGTGCCAGCAGTTTTTCCCTGAACACCGGGGAGCTGTTTTTT,CASSFSLNTGELFF
TRBV7-6,.,TRBD2,TRBJ2-3,TGTGCCAGCAGCTCAGCTAGCGGACTAGGACTGAGCACAGATACGCAGTATTTT,CASSSASGLGLSTDTQYF
TRBV9,.,.,TRBJ2-7,TGTGCCAGCAGCGTAGGGGCAGGGGCTTACGAGCAGTACTTC,CASSVGAGAYEQYF
TRBV27,many,.,TRBJ2-1,TGTGCCAGCAGTGAAGACGGATCCTACAATGAGCAGTTCTTC,CASSEDGSYNEQFF
TRBV29-1,.,TRBD2,TRBJ2-3,TGCAGCCACAAGAGGGCGGGAGTCTTAGATACGCAGTATTTT,CSHKRAGVLDTQYF
TRBV29-1,once,.,TRBJ2-5,TGCAGCGTTGCCCTGGGCGGGGAGACCCAGTACTTC,CSVALGGETQYF
TRBV10-3,many,.,TRBJ1-4,TGTGCCATCAGTGAGTCCATCATCACAGCAACTAATGAAAAACTGTTTTTT,CAISESIITATNEKLFF
TRBV18,many,.,TRBJ1-1,TGTGCCAGCTCACCACCACACGGGCCCGCTTTCTTT,CASSPPHGPAFF
TRBV7-2,.,TRBD1,TRBJ1-2,TGTGCCAGCAGCTCCGGGACAGGCGGAAGCGGCTACACCTTC,CASSSGTGGSGYTF
TRBV7-2,.,.,TRBJ2-5,TGTGCCAGCAGCTTAGGTATGGGAGAGACCCAGTACTTC,CASSLGMGETQYF
TRBV6-6,.,TRBD2,TRBJ2-7,TGTGCCAGCAGTTACCGCCTTAGCAGCAACGGATTAGCGGGAACATACGAGCAGTACTTC,CASSYRLSSNGLAGTYEQYF
TRBV6-2/TRBV6-3,few,TRBD1,TRBJ1-2,TGTGCCAGCAGTCGAGACAGGGGTTTTGGCTACACCTTC,CASSRDRGFGYTF
TRBV5-4,many,TRBD1,TRBJ2-7,TGTGCCAGCAGCTTGAGGGGGCGCCGGGAGCAGTACTTC,CASSLRGRREQYF
TRBV12-3/TRBV12-4,.,TRBD2,TRBJ2-7,TGTGCCAGCAGTTCCGGGTCGCGGGAGGGGGACGAGCAGTACTTC,CASSSGSREGDEQYF
TRBV3-1,.,.,TRBJ2-5,TGTGCCAGCAGCCAAGATAGAGGCAAGACCCAGTACTTC,CASSQDRGKTQYF
TRBV7-8,.,TRBD2,TRBJ2-2,TGTGCCAGCAGCTTAGCATCCTACTCCCAGCGGGAGTTTGGCACCGGGGAGCTGTTTTTT,CASSLASYSQREFGTGELFF
TRBV3-1,many,.,TRBJ1-6,TGTGCCAGCAGCCAACTGGCCGACAATTCACCCCTCCACTTT,CASSQLADNSPLHF
TRBV10-2,many,.,TRBJ1-5,TGCGCCAGCAGTGAGTCGGGTCCGGAGCCCCAGCATTTT,CASSESGPEPQHF
TRBV28,many,.,TRBJ2-1,TGTGCCAGCAGTAGGTTTAATGAGCAGTTCTTC,CASSRFNEQFF
TRBV4-1,.,.,TRBJ1-1,TGCGCCAGCAGCCAGTCGTTAGGGGCGAACACTGAAGCTTTCTTT,CASSQSLGANTEAFF
TRBV29-1,.,TRBD2,TRBJ2-2,TGCAGCGTTCCCGGGACTAGCGGGGGCCCAAACACCGGGGAGCTGTTTTTT,CSVPGTSGGPNTGELFF
TRBV7-2,many,TRBD2,TRBJ2-4,TGTGCCAGCAGCTTAGAAGGACTAGCAAATCAGTACTTC,CASSLEGLANQYF
TRBV5-6,many,.,TRBJ1-2,TGTGCCAGCAGCTTGGTAGGGACCAACTATGGCTACACCTTC,CASSLVGTNYGYTF
TRBV20-1,.,.,TRBJ1-1,TGCAGTGCTAGAGATCCGAATTACAGGGTTGGTGAAGCTTTCTTT,CSARDPNYRVGEAFF
TRBV7-9,many,.,TRBJ1-1,TGTGCCAGCAGCCCCGGACAGACGAACACTGAAGCTTTCTTT,CASSPGQTNTEAFF
TRBV6-5,.,.,TRBJ2-3,TGTGCCAGCAGACTCCCGGTGGGAGATACGCAGTATTTT,CASRLPVGDTQYF
TRBV28,.,.,TRBJ2-1,TGTGCCAGCAGTTTGCCTAGAGGTGAGCAGTTCTTC,CASSLPRGEQFF
TRBV9,.,TRBD2,TRBJ2-3,TGTGCCAGCAGCGCAGCGCTAGCGGCGCCCACAGATACGCAGTATTTT,CASSAALAAPTDTQYF
TRBV7-8,many,TRBD1,TRBJ1-1,TGTGCCAGCAGCCCCCGGGACAGGGTAACTGAAGCTTTCTTT,CASSPRDRVTEAFF
TRBV18,many,.,TRBJ1-5,TGTGCCAGCTCACCACAGGGCTCCCAAAATCAGCCCCAGCATTTT,CASSPQGSQNQPQHF
TRBV28,many,.,TRBJ1-2,TGTGCCAGCAGTCCCCAGGTCGACGGAATGGGAGGCTACACCTTC,CASSPQVDGMGGYTF
TRBV29-1,many,TRBD1,TRBJ2-7,TGCAGCGTTGCGGGGACAGGGTACGAGCAGTACTTC,CSVAGTGYEQYF
TRBV7-8,many,.,TRBJ2-5,TGTGCCAGCGGACCTTTCTCCGTCCAAGAGACCCAGTACTTC,CASGPFSVQETQYF
TRBV7-9,few,.,TRBJ1-2,TGTGCCAGCAGCCGACGAGGGCCTTATGGCTACACCTTC,CASSRRGPYGYTF
TRBV5-4,few,.,TRBJ2-7,TGTGCCAGCAGCTTGAAAGACGGCGAAGAGCAGTACTTC,CASSLKDGEEQYF
TRBV5-1,many,.,TRBJ1-3,TGCGCCAGCAGCTTTGAAGGGGGAAACACCATATATTTT,CASSFEGGNTIYF
TRBV23-1,few,.,TRBJ2-3,TGCGCCAGCAGTCAGACGTGTGTTGATGGCACAGATACGCAGTATTTT,CASSQTCVDGTDTQYF
TRBV29-1,many,TRBD2,TRBJ2-5,TGCAGCGCCGTTAGGACTAGCGCCCGGGAGACCCAGTACTTC,CSAVRTSARETQYF
TRBV16,many,.,TRBJ1-6,TGTGCCAGCAGCCAATCCCGACAGAACTATAATTCACCCCTCCACTTT,CASSQSRQNYNSPLHF
TRBV28,many,.,TRBJ1-2,TGTGCCAGCAGTTTGCAGTCCCCGGGCCGAGTCGACTATGGCTACACCTTC,CASSLQSPGRVDYGYTF